Each of the 9 T cell receptor beta chains below was sequenced from the same sample in a study of T-cell reconstitution after alpha-beta-depleted transplantation in children. A TCRbeta library incorporating unique molecular identifiers was prepared. TCRdb reprocessed the PCR reads with MiXCR, giving one entry per CDR3 protein. The sample shows more than 550,000 distinct CDR3 sequences, roughly a tenth of them seen only once. Sequenced material: PBMCs from the stem cell graft donor, taken from the stem cell graft. The receptors stem from a human donor who donated a stem cell graft to a child with acute myeloid leukemia.

This chain joins TRBV12-3 or TRBV12-4 and TRBJ1-3; D gene unclear. V dropped 2 bases and J dropped 0 bases, with 11 bases sitting between them. The CDR3 consists of 16 residues. CDR3 bases: TGTGCCAGCAGTTTATTCCCCCGCAACTCTGGAAACACCATATATTTT. It encodes CASSLFPRNSGNTIYF.

The table lists this clonotype with a few counts. Here the CDR3 reads CASSYSWRGREQFF. The CDR3 coding sequence is TGTGCCAGCAGTTACTCGTGGAGGGGGCGTGAGCAGTTCTTC. The chain has TRBV6-5 and TRBJ2-1; D is perhaps TRBD1 (7 bases). With 0 bases removed from V and 9 bases from J, the gap between germline ends came to 12 bases. CDR3 length equals 14 residues. Germline CDR1 is MNHEY and CDR2 is SVGAGI.

The chain joins TRBV11-2 to TRBJ2-5, with 14 bases lining up with TRBD2. This CDR3 contains 18 residues. The V segment lost 1 base and the J segment 5 bases; nucleotides outside the gene matches: 9. CDR1 SGHAT and CDR2 FQNNGV come from the germline V gene. CDR3 nucleotides: TGTGCCAGCAGCTTAGGGAGACTAGCGGGAGGGCCCGGGGAGACCCAGTACTTC. Translating it yields CASSLGRLAGGPGETQYF.

This clonotype has at least ten counts. The CDR3 DNA reads as TGTGCCACGCTTACGACTAGCGGGACGGATACGCAGTATTTT. It codes for CATLTTSGTDTQYF. This chain links TRBV10-3 with TRBJ2-3; TRBD2 matches at 11 bases. CDR1 and CDR2 (germline): ENHRY, SYGVKD. The V gene end was trimmed by 10 bases and the J gene end by 6 bases; junction bases not matched to a gene: 9. The CDR3 is made up of 14 amino acids.

The genes are TRBV6-5 and TRBJ2-3; 11 nucleotides line up with TRBD2. The germline CDR1 and CDR2 sequences are MNHEY and SVGAGI. J gave up 3 bases and V 2 bases, and 4 bases lay outside the gene matches. This CDR3 is built from 16 residues. For the CDR3, the DNA is TGTGCCAGCAGTTACAGACTAGCGGGACGTACAGATACGCAGTATTTT. It specifies CASSYRLAGRTDTQYF.

The V gene is TRBV20-1, the J gene TRBJ2-1; possibly TRBD1 for D (6 bases). The CDR3 covers 14 residues. Trimming took 3 bases from V and 6 from J, leaving 15 bases between them. Germline CDR1 and CDR2: DFQATT and SNEGSKA (reference sequence). CDR3 nucleotides: TGCAGTGCTAGGGGGGCGGCAGGCGCCAATGAGCAGTTCTTC. Translating it yields CSARGAAGANEQFF.

This sequence joins TRBV30 and TRBJ2-2; D is perhaps TRBD1 (6 bases). Germline V lookup: CDR1 GTSNPN, CDR2 SVGIG (reference sequence). The CDR3 loop spans 14 amino acids. V lost 8 bases, J lost 0 bases, and 13 bases lay in between. CDR3 loop: CARVGAPNTGELFF. Written as DNA, the CDR3 is TGTGCCCGCGTGGGGGCCCCGAACACCGGGGAGCTGTTTTTT.

V and J are TRBV6-2 or TRBV6-3 and TRBJ2-1; TRBD2 matches at 11 bases. CDR3 length equals 18 residues. Germline CDR1 MNHEY, CDR2 SVGEGT. The trim removed 0 bases at V and 5 bases at J, leaving 9 bases unmatched. The DNA for the CDR3 is TGTGCCAGCAGTTACTCCATACTAGCGGGAGTGATTAACAATGAGCAGTTCTTC. Translation gives CASSYSILAGVINNEQFF.

A few counts support this clonotype. V usage is TRBV27 and J usage is TRBJ2-2, with 8 bases lining up with TRBD2. Germline lookup yields CDR1 MNHEY and CDR2 SMNVEV (reference sequence). V shed 8 bases, J shed 4 bases, and the junction held 15 bases outside the gene matches. This CDR3 is 17 amino acids long. CDR3 protein: CASGRLAGLASTGELFF. For the CDR3, the DNA is TGTGCCAGCGGGAGGCTAGCGGGCTTAGCGTCCACCGGGGAGCTGTTTTTT.